This entry lists 30 T cell receptor beta chains sequenced from one sample in a study of blood T cell repertoires in COVID-19. Produced via immunoSEQ multiplex PCR; TCRdb's table is partial and in-frame only. Of roughly 180,000 clones listed, roughly 88% are singletons. Sequences were obtained from peripheral blood. Every receptor here comes from a woman between 35 and 50 years old with COVID-19, enrolled during active disease.

This chain joins TRBV6-5 and TRBJ2-1, with 11 nucleotides matching TRBD2. Germline V gene lookup returns CDR1 MNHEY and CDR2 SVGAGI. This CDR3 spans 14 amino acids. V lost 6 bases to trimming and J lost 13 bases; unmatched junction nucleotides: 11. CDR3: CASRDALAGGAQFF. For the CDR3, the DNA is TGTGCCAGCAGGGACGCCCTAGCGGGGGGCGCACAGTTCTTC.

The chain has TRBV12-3 or TRBV12-4 and TRBJ2-7; 9 nucleotides align to TRBD1. The length of the CDR3 is 13 residues. V shed 3 bases and J 6 bases; nucleotides not matched to a gene: 3. CDR3 sequence reads: CASSFWDRAEQYF. The CDR3 DNA reads as TGTGCCAGCAGTTTTTGGGACAGGGCCGAGCAGTACTTC.

This chain joins TRBV10-2 and TRBJ2-1, with TRBD2 matching 12 bases. The CDR3 loop spans 14 amino acids. Trimming at V came to 8 bases and at J to 5 bases, leaving 4 bases not matched to a gene. Germline lookup yields CDR1 WSHSY and CDR2 SAAADI. The CDR3 DNA follows: TGCGCCAGCTCGTGGACTAGCGGGGACAATGAGCAGTTCTTC. Translating it yields CASSWTSGDNEQFF.

The V call is TRBV19, the J call TRBJ1-6, with D tentatively TRBD1 (5 bases). The V end lost 9 bases, the J end lost 7 bases, and 10 bases lay between the germline ends. This CDR3 is built from 12 residues. Germline CDR1 LNHDA, CDR2 SQIVND (reference sequence). The CDR3 sequence: CASGGGNSPLHF. The CDR3 DNA is TGTGCCAGCGGGGGGGGGAATTCACCCCTCCACTTT.

The chain uses TRBV21-1 and TRBJ1-5; the tabulated D call, TRBD1, remains unverified against the DNA. TRBV21-1 is a known pseudogene. This CDR3 comprises 14 residues. CDR3 coding DNA: TGTGCCAGCAGCAACCCCCATAGCAATCAGCCCCAGCATTTT. Translated: CASSNPHSNQPQHF.

This clone is a singleton in its sample. The J gene is TRBJ1-1, the V gene TRBV2, with D possibly TRBD1 on 5 matching bases. The CDR3 spans 16 residues. The germline V gene encodes CDR1 SNHLY and CDR2 FYNNEI. V lost 8 bases to trimming and J lost 1 base, with 20 bases between them. The CDR3 DNA reads as TGTGCCAGCGGGAATGTAGGGGCTTTCAGGAACACTGAAGCTTTCTTT. Encoded protein: CASGNVGAFRNTEAFF.

The genes are TRBV11-3 and TRBJ2-1, with D maybe TRBD2 (6 bases). CDR1 and CDR2 (germline): SGHNT, YENEEA. The V and J ends lost 1 base and 0 bases respectively, with 10 bases between them. This CDR3 has 16 residues. CDR3 loop: CASSLAGTYSYNEQFF. DNA for the CDR3: TGTGCCAGCAGCTTAGCAGGGACTTACTCCTACAATGAGCAGTTCTTC.

The V gene is TRBV18, the J gene TRBJ2-7; 7 nucleotides agree with TRBD1. Looked up from germline, CDR1 is KGHSH and CDR2 is LQKENI. Losses at the gene ends were 4 bases for V and 3 bases for J; bases not matched to a gene: 3. The CDR3 totals 13 residues. For the CDR3, the DNA is TGTGCCAGCTCACTTGGGACAGACTACGAGCAGTACTTC. Amino acid sequence: CASSLGTDYEQYF. Full variable domain (outside the CDR3, taken from reference TRBV18 and TRBJ2-7): NAGVMQNPRHLVRRRGQEARLRCSPMKGHSHVYWYRQLPEEGLKFMVYLQKENIIDESGMPKERFSAEFPKEGPSILRIQQVVRGDSAAYFCASSLGTDYEQYFGPGTRLTVT.

This clone is a singleton in its sample. Other DNA sequences in the same sample also yield this CDR3. The chain uses TRBV9 and TRBJ2-7, with 12 bases lining up with TRBD1. The CDR3 totals 14 residues. J was trimmed by 4 bases and V by 4 bases; bases with no gene match: 3. Germline V lookup: CDR1 SGDLS, CDR2 YYNGEE. CDR3 nucleotides: TGTGCCAGCAGCCCGGGACAGGGGGCGTACGAGCAGTACTTC. This translates into CASSPGQGAYEQYF. Full variable domain (rest looked up from reference TRBV9 and TRBJ2-7): DSGVTQTPKHLITATGQRVTLRCSPRSGDLSVYWYQQSLDQGLQFLIQYYNGEERAKGNILERFSAQQFPDLHSELNLSSLELGDSALYFCASSPGQGAYEQYFGPGTRLTVT.

This chain connects TRBV14 to TRBJ1-1; D not certain. The V end lost 3 bases, the J end lost 4 bases, and 12 bases lay between the germline ends. The CDR3 runs 14 residues. Germline V gives CDR1 SGHDN, CDR2 FVKESK. CDR3 sequence reads: CASSHKEGSTEAFF. As DNA, the CDR3 is TGTGCCAGCAGCCACAAAGAAGGGAGCACTGAAGCTTTCTTT. The entire variable domain, with the rest obtained from reference TRBV14 and TRBJ1-1, is as follows: EAGVTQFPSHSVIEKGQTVTLRCDPISGHDNLYWYRRVMGKEIKFLLHFVKESKQDESGMPNNRFLAERTGGTYSTLKVQPAELEDSGVYFCASSHKEGSTEAFFGQGTRLTVV.

This clone was counted a single time. V is TRBV2 and J is TRBJ2-3; D ambiguous. With 11 bases removed from V and 1 base from J, the gap between germline ends came to 16 bases. The CDR3 is 14 residues long. Germline V gene data show CDR1 as SNHLY and CDR2 as FYNNEI. CDR3 sequence (DNA): TGTGCCGGGCAGTTAGAAAGTGGCACAGATACGCAGTATTTT. This translates into CAGQLESGTDTQYF.

The chain uses TRBV29-1 and TRBJ2-2; tentative D call: TRBD2 (5 bases). Trimming pared 6 bases from V and 14 bases from J, leaving 19 bases between. The CDR3 spans 12 residues. In germline, CDR1 is SQVTM, CDR2 ANQGSEA. Here the CDR3 DNA reads TGCAGCGTACCATTGGACTCCCAGATACTGTTTTTT. Translating it yields CSVPLDSQILFF.

Concerning this clone itself: The junction departs from germline at one end; a sequencing error may be responsible. The chain joins TRBV11-3 to TRBJ2-7, with a weak D call TRBD1 (6 bases). The germline CDR1 and CDR2 sequences are SGHNT and YENEEA. The CDR3 runs to 14 residues. In nucleotides, the CDR3 is TGTGCCAGCAGCCCCTACAGGGCGTCCTCCGAGCAGTACTTC. Residues: CASSPYRASSEQYF.

The J gene is TRBJ1-1, the V gene TRBV29-1; no clear D gene. The ends were cut back, 2 bases at V and 5 bases at J, with 6 bases in the middle. From germline, CDR1 is SQVTM and CDR2 ANQGSEA. This CDR3 region has 11 residues. The CDR3 loop is CSVERRTEAFF. DNA of the CDR3: TGCAGCGTTGAAAGGCGGACTGAAGCTTTCTTT.

The CDR3 nucleotides read TGTGCCAGTAGGGGGTACCAAGAGACCCAGTACTTC. Translating gives CASRGYQETQYF. The rearrangement uses TRBV5-8 and TRBJ2-5; D possibly corresponds to TRBD1 (6 bases). CDR1 and CDR2 from the germline V gene are SGHTS and YDEGEE. There are 12 residues in the CDR3. Trimming cost V 8 bases and J 0 bases, with 8 bases left between them.

The chain combines TRBV7-2 with TRBJ2-3; D remains ambiguous. Trimming removed 4 bases from V and 4 bases from J, with 15 bases in between. The germline CDR1 and CDR2 sequences are SGHTA and FQGNSA. This CDR3 contains 15 residues. The CDR3 spells CASSSQPQSADTQYF. CDR3 DNA: TGTGCCAGCAGCTCCCAACCCCAGAGCGCAGATACGCAGTATTTT.

The chain couples TRBV14 to TRBJ2-1, with D tentatively TRBD2 (5 bases). CDR1 and CDR2 (germline): SGHDN, FVKESK. The CDR3 is made up of 15 amino acids. Deletions cut 0 bases from V and 12 bases from J, with 18 bases between. CDR3 coding DNA: TGTGCCAGCAGCCAAGACGGCTTAAGACCTAGCAGGCAGTTCTTC. It specifies CASSQDGLRPSRQFF.

This clone was recorded many times. This rearrangement joins TRBV9 to TRBJ1-2; D gene uncertain. Germline CDR1 is SGDLS and CDR2 is YYNGEE. The CDR3 sequence is 14 residues long. With 4 bases removed from V and 4 bases from J, the gap between germline ends came to 14 bases. The CDR3: CASSQRWEGYGYTF. The CDR3 nucleotides read TGTGCCAGCAGCCAAAGATGGGAGGGCTATGGCTACACCTTC.

This clone showed up just a few times. The rearrangement links TRBV7-8 to TRBJ1-2; D gene unclear. CDR1 and CDR2 from the germline V gene are SGHVS and FQNEAQ. V was trimmed by 0 bases and J by 2 bases, leaving 10 bases between them. This CDR3 is 15 amino acids long. This CDR3 is CASSLARFENYGYTF. CDR3 nucleotide sequence: TGTGCCAGCAGCTTAGCGCGTTTCGAGAACTATGGCTACACCTTC.

The chain is built from TRBV11-2 and TRBJ1-1; 7 bases line up with TRBD1. Germline V CDR1 and CDR2: SGHAT, FQNNGV. The CDR3 spans 13 residues. Trimming cost V 5 bases and J 3 bases; bases outside gene matches: 3. CDR3 protein: CASSQGVYTEAFF. CDR3 in DNA: TGTGCCAGCAGCCAGGGGGTGTACACTGAAGCTTTCTTT.

The chain recombines TRBV5-1 with TRBJ1-2; 12 bases match TRBD1. The CDR3 runs to 16 residues. Germline trimming cut 4 bases from V and 6 bases from J; bases unmatched to any gene: 10. Looked up from germline, CDR1 is SGHRS and CDR2 is YFSETQ. CDR3: CASSRTIGTGGNGYTF. The CDR3 DNA is TGCGCCAGCAGCCGCACTATAGGGACAGGGGGCAATGGCTACACCTTC.

This clone was counted at least ten times. This sequence joins TRBV19 and TRBJ2-1, with TRBD2 as a possible D gene (6 bases). The CDR3 runs to 15 residues. Germline CDR1 reads LNHDA; CDR2 reads SQIVND (reference sequence). V was pared by 3 bases and J by 4 bases, with 13 bases between. The CDR3 DNA follows: TGTGCCAGTAGTATTCTGGGGGGTACATACAATGAGCAGTTCTTC. It encodes CASSILGGTYNEQFF.

V usage is TRBV29-1 and J usage is TRBJ2-2; 8 bases are shared with TRBD1. In germline, CDR1 is SQVTM, CDR2 ANQGSEA. Trimming at V came to 6 bases and at J to 4 bases, leaving 7 bases not matched to a gene. The CDR3 is 14 amino acids. Here the CDR3 DNA reads TGCAGCGTGCCCAGACAGGGGTCCACCGGGGAGCTGTTTTTT. It encodes CSVPRQGSTGELFF.

J is TRBJ2-4 and V is TRBV24-1; the match to TRBD1 covers 8 bases. From germline, CDR1 is KGHDR and CDR2 SFDVKD. With V trimmed by 3 bases and J by 6 bases, 3 bases remained unmatched. CDR3 length: 14 amino acids. As DNA, the CDR3 is TGTGCCACCAGTGATCCCGGACAGGGAAACATTCAGTACTTC. Its translation is CATSDPGQGNIQYF.

This rearrangement joins TRBV27 to TRBJ1-6, with D possibly matching TRBD1 (6 bases). Germline loops: CDR1 MNHEY, CDR2 SMNVEV (reference sequence). V was pared by 5 bases and J by 10 bases, with 18 bases between. CDR3 length equals 15 residues. Here the CDR3 DNA reads TGTGCCAGCAGTGGCGGGCGGGGGAGGGGGTCACCCCTCCACTTT. Amino acid sequence: CASSGGRGRGSPLHF.

In its sample, this clone was seen a few times. The chain employs TRBV25-1 and TRBJ2-5; 16 bases line up with TRBD2. In germline, CDR1 is MGHDK, CDR2 SYGVNS. The length of the CDR3 is 15 residues. Trimming at V came to 6 bases and at J to 3 bases, leaving 1 base not matched to a gene. For the CDR3, the DNA is TGTGCCAGCAGAGGGACTAGCGGGGGGGAAGAGACCCAGTACTTC. Its translation is CASRGTSGGEETQYF.

V usage is TRBV11-2 and J usage is TRBJ2-7, with D unclear. Looked up from germline, CDR1 is SGHAT and CDR2 is FQNNGV. This CDR3 contains 15 residues. Trimming stripped 0 bases from V and 3 bases from J, with 12 bases between. As DNA, the CDR3 is TGTGCCAGCAGCTTAGACCGAACCTACTTCTACGAGCAGTACTTC. Translation gives CASSLDRTYFYEQYF.

The CDR3 nucleotides read TGCGCCAGCAGTGACGGACGGGATAATGAAAAACTGTTTTTT. Its protein product is CASSDGRDNEKLFF. The rearrangement uses TRBV10-1 and TRBJ1-4; the D is unclear. Trimming removed 3 bases from V and 4 bases from J, with 9 bases in between. The CDR3 has 14 residues. Germline V CDR1 and CDR2: WNHNN, SYGVQD (reference sequence).

The chain couples TRBV10-3 to TRBJ2-4; 11 bases map to TRBD1. J lost 8 bases, V lost 10 bases, and 13 bases had no gene match. CDR1 is ENHRY, CDR2 SYGVKD, per germline. The CDR3 is made up of 15 amino acids. CDR3 in amino acids: CATGDRGVSRDIQYF. The CDR3 coding sequence is TGTGCCACGGGGGACAGGGGGGTATCGAGGGACATTCAGTACTTC.

This clone was seen once. The J gene is TRBJ1-2, the V gene TRBV9; D is unresolved. Trimming pared 6 bases from V and 7 bases from J, leaving 16 bases between. CDR1 is SGDLS and CDR2 is YYNGEE in the germline V gene. The CDR3 length is 13 residues. The CDR3 region is CASNPTGGRGYTF. DNA of the CDR3: TGTGCCAGCAACCCCACGGGAGGACGTGGCTACACCTTC.